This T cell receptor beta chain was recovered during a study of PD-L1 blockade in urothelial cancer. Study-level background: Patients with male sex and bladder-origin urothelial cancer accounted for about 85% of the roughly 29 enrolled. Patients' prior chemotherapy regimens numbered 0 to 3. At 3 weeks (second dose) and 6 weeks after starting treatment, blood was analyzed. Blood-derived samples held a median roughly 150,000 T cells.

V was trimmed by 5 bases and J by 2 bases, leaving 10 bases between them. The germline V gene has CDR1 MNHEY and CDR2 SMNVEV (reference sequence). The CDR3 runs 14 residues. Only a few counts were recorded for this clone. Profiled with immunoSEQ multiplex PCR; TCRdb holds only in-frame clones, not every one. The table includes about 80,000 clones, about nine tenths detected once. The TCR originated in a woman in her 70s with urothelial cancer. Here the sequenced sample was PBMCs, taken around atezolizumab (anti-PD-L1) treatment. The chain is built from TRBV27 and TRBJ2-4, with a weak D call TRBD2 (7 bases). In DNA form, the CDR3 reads TGTGCCAGCAGTGGGCGGGGGCCCAAAAACATTCAGTACTTC. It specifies CASSGRGPKNIQYF.